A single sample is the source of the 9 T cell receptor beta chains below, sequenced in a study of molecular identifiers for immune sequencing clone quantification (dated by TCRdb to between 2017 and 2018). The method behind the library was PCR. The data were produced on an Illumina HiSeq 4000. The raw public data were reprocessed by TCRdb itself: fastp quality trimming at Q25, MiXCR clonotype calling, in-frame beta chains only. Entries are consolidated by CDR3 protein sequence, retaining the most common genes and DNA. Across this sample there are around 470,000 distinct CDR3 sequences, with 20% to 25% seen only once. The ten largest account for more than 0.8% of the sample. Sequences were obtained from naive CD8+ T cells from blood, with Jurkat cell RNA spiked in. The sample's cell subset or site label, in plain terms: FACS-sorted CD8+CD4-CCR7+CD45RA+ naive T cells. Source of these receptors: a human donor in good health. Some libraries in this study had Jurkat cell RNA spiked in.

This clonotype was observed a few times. CDR3 bases: TGCAGTGTGAACCAGCGGGAGGGCCTTCAGGAGCAGTACTTC. This codes for CSVNQREGLQEQYF. The gene calls are TRBV20-1 and TRBJ2-7; 10 bases agree with TRBD2. With 7 bases clipped from V and 7 bases from J, the junction kept 13 bases outside the gene matches. The CDR3 consists of 14 residues. The V gene's germline CDR1 is DFQATT and CDR2 SNEGSKA (reference sequence).

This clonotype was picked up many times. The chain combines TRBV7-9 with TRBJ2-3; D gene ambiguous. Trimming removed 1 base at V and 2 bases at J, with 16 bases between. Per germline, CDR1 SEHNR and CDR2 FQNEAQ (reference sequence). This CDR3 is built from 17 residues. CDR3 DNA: TGTGCCAGCAGCTTAGGTGTCCTCAACATACTCACAGATACGCAGTATTTT. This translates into CASSLGVLNILTDTQYF. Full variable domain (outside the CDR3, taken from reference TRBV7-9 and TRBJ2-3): DTGVSQNPRHKITKRGQNVTFRCDPISEHNRLYWYRQTLGQGPEFLTYFQNEAQLEKSRLLSDRFSAERPKGSFSTLEIQRTEQGDSAMYLCASSLGVLNILTDTQYFGPGTRLTVL.

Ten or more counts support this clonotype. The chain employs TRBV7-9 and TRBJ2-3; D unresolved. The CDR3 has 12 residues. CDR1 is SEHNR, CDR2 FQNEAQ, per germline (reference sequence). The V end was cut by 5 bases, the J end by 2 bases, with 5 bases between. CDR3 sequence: CASSRLTDTQYF. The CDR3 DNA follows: TGTGCCAGCAGCAGACTCACAGATACGCAGTATTTT.

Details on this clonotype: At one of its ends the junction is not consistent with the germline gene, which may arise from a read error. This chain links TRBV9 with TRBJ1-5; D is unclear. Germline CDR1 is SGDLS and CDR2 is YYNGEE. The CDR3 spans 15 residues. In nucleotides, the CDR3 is TGTGCCAGCAGCGTAGAAGGGAATAGCAATCAGTCCCAGCATTTT. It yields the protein CASSVEGNSNQSQHF.

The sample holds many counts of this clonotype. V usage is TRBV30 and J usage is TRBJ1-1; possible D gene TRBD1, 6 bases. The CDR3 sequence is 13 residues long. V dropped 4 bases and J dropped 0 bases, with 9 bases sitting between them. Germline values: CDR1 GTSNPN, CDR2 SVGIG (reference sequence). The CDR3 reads CAWNQGMNTEAFF. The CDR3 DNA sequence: TGTGCCTGGAATCAGGGGATGAACACTGAAGCTTTCTTT.

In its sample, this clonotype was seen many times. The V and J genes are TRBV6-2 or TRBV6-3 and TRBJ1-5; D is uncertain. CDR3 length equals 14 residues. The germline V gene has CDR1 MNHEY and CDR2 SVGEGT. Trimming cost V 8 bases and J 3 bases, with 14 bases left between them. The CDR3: CASGSLRDNQPQHF. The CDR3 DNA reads TGTGCCAGCGGGTCCCTGAGGGACAATCAGCCCCAGCATTTT.

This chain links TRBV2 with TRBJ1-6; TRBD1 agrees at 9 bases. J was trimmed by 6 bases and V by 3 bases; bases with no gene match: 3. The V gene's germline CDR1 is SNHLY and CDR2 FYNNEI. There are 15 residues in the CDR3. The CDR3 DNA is TGTGCCAGCAGTGACCAGACAGGGGGTAATTCACCCCTCCACTTT. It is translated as CASSDQTGGNSPLHF.

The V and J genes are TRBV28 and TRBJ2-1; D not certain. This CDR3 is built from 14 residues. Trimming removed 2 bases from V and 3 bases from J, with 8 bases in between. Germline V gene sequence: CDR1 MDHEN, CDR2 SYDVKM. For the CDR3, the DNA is TGTGCCAGCAGTTTAGGGCTACTCTACAATGAGCAGTTCTTC. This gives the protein CASSLGLLYNEQFF.

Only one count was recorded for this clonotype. The CDR3 here is CTSSSAGGTDTQYF. As DNA, the CDR3 is TGTACCAGCAGCTCAGCGGGAGGAACAGATACGCAGTATTTT. The rearrangement uses TRBV7-2 and TRBJ2-3; 9 bases align to TRBD2. CDR1 is SGHTA and CDR2 is FQGNSA in the germline V gene. This CDR3 comprises 14 residues. The V gene end was trimmed by 4 bases and the J gene end by 3 bases; junction bases not matched to a gene: 2.